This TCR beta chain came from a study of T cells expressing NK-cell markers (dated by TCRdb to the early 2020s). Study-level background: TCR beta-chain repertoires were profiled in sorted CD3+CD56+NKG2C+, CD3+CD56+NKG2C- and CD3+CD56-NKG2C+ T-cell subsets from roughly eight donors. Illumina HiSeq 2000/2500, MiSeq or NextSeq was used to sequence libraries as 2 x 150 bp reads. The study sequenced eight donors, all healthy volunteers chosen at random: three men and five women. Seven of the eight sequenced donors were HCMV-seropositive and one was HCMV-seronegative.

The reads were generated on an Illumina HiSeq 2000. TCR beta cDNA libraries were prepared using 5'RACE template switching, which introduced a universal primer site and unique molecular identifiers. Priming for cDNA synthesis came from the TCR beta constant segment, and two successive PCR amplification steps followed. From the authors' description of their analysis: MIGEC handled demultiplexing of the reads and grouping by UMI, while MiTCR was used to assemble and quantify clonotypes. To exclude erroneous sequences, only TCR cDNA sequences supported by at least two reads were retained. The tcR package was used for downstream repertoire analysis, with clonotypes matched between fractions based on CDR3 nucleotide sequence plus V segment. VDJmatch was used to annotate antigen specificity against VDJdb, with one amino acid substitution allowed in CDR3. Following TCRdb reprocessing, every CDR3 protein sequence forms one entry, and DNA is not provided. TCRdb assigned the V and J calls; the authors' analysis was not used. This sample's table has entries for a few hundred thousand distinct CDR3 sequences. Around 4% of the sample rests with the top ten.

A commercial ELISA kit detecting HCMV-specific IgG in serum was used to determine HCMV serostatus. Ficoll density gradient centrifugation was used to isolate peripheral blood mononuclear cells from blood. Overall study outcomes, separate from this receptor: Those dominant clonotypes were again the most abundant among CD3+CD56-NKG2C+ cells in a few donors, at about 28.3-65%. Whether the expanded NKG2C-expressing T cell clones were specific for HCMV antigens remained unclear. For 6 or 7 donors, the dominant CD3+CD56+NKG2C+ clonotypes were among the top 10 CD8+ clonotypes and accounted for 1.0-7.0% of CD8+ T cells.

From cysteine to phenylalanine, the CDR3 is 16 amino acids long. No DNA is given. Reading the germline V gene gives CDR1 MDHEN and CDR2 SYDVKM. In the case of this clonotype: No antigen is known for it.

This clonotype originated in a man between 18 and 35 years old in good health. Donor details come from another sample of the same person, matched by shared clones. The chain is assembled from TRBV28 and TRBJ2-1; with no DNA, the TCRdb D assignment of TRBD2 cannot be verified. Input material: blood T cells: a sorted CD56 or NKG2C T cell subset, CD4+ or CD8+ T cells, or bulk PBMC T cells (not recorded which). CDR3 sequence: CASSPRTGLANNEQFF.